The sequence of this T cell receptor (beta chain) was determined in a study of T cell changes during pregnancy in multiple sclerosis. Data came from immunoSEQ multiplex PCR; TCRdb stores just in-frame clones and leaves some out. Seen here are about 36,000 clones, approximately 90% observed once, and the top ten hold 0.45% to 0.5%. Germline V lookup: CDR1 GTSNPN, CDR2 SVGIG (reference sequence). The CDR3 covers 14 residues. The ends lost 3 bases at V and 6 bases at J; junction bases unmatched: 8. Sequencing was performed on CD4+ T cells from peripheral blood mononuclear cells, taken after pregnancy. This rearrangement joins TRBV30 to TRBJ1-5, with 7 bases matching TRBD1. The sequence came from a female donor with multiple sclerosis, enrolled in a pregnancy study. CDR3 sequence: CAWSNRQGGQPQHF. DNA of the CDR3: TGTGCCTGGAGCAACCGACAGGGTGGTCAGCCCCAGCATTTT. The whole variable domain, filled in from reference TRBV30 and TRBJ1-5, reads SQTIHQWPATLVQPVGSPLSLECTVEGTSNPNLYWYRQAAGRGLQLLFYSVGIGQISSEVPQNLSASRPQDRQFILSSKKLLLSDSGFYLCAWSNRQGGQPQHFGDGTRLSIL.